This T cell receptor beta chain was obtained from a study of tumor-infiltrating lymphocytes in primary liver carcinoma. This clonotype was observed at least ten times. Both blood RNA, taken from unsorted whole blood, and germline DNA were extracted. With a constant-region primer, TCR beta cDNA was made from approximately 510 ng of total RNA. Generation of the TCR beta libraries relied on three nested multiplex PCR rounds using slightly modified ARM-PCR. Amplification in the first two PCR rounds was performed using TRBV1-TRBV30 forward primers and a C-beta reverse primer for 10 cycles each. TCRdb passed the multiplex PCR reads through MiXCR, listing each CDR3 protein once. The sample has almost 200,000 distinct CDR3 sequences; 65% are singletons. The CDR3 extends over 13 amino acids. The V end was cut by 1 base, the J end by 2 bases, with 8 bases between. Germline V gives CDR1 SQVTM, CDR2 ANQGSEA.

The chain links TRBV29-1 to TRBJ1-2; D is ambiguous. The receptor's source is a woman in her fifties or sixties with primary liver carcinoma and hepatitis B virus infection. The sample was peripheral blood. The DNA of the CDR3 is TGCAGCGTTGAAGTCGGCCAGAACTATGGCTACACCTTC. This translates into CSVEVGQNYGYTF.